This T cell receptor (beta chain) was sequenced during a study of T-cell memory formation after mild COVID-19. Study in general: TCR clusters mostly belonged to single donors.

About this clonotype: What it binds is not known.

Findings and limits, study-wide: Largely, contracting CD4+ clones fell within CM and EM, and contracting CD8+ clones within EMRA.

TCRdb fed the 5' RACE reads into MiXCR, producing one record per CDR3 protein. The sample shows more than 300,000 distinct CDR3 sequences, less than 25% of them seen only once. The CDR3 is 16 amino acids. The V end was cut by 4 bases, the J end by 4 bases, with 17 bases between. Germline CDR1 is SGHNT and CDR2 is YYREEE (reference sequence). The sequence was collected from a man between 18 and 35 years old who had mild COVID-19 (a few samples of this study predate the infection). Cell type and time point are not known. Sequences were obtained from PBMCs or a T cell subset sorted from them (not recorded which). The genes are TRBV5-4 and TRBJ2-2; weak D call: TRBD1 (6 bases). CDR3 sequence reads: CASSTPTDSFTGELFF. For the CDR3, the DNA is TGTGCCAGCAGCACGCCCACGGACAGTTTCACCGGGGAGCTGTTTTTT.